This record covers a single T cell receptor (beta chain). Its antigen is currently unknown. The study pooled second doses at about 4 or about 12 weeks. These data belong to a study of T cell responses to AZD1222 COVID-19 vaccine. Study outcomes and limitations: At study baseline, merely several AZD1222 recipients were seropositive. The reported proportion of spike-specific TCRs targeting unmutated variant regions was nearly half. Spike as a whole was targeted by vaccine-associated CD4 TCRs, dominant at 160-218 and 743-854.

Using immunoSEQ multiplex PCR, the repertoire was profiled, and TCRdb retains in-frame clones only, with some absent. The sample carries about 78,000 clones, about 90% recorded once. This CDR3 spans 13 amino acids. Germline CDR1 is MDHEN and CDR2 is SYDVKM. Trimming removed 4 bases at V and 8 bases at J, with 14 bases between. The receptor's source is an adult who received the AZD1222 COVID-19 vaccine. The chain carries TRBV28 and TRBJ1-2; D may be TRBD1 (6 bases). Here the sequenced sample was peripheral blood, taken 28 days after the second AZD1222 dose. Here the CDR3 DNA reads TGTGCCAGCAGTTACAGGGCACATAGGGGCTACACCTTC. It yields the protein CASSYRAHRGYTF.